Given below is one T cell receptor (beta chain) in context. The antigen remains unidentified. The data were produced by immunoSEQ multiplex PCR, yet TCRdb's version contains in-frame clones alone and is incomplete. The top ten hold 0.95% to 1.5% of the sample, which has some 130,000 clones, about 88% seen once. This sample was included in a study of cytomegalovirus exposure and HLA in healthy donors. About the research overall: The same platform was used for the approximately 110 validation repertoires and the roughly 700 first-cohort repertoires, a later analysis reported.

Whole-study results and caveats: In the 90 to 150 validation repertoires, just under 95% of cluster scores exceeded 0, per a later analysis. Cytomegalovirus association was assigned to over 150 TCR beta chains.

J was trimmed by 3 bases and V by 7 bases; bases with no gene match: 12. There are 15 residues in the CDR3. Germline CDR1 reads LNHDA; CDR2 reads SQIVND (reference sequence). The receptor's source is a woman between 18 and 29 years old in good health and CMV-seronegative. The sample consisted of PBMCs. The rearrangement links TRBV19 to TRBJ2-7, with TRBD1 matching 7 bases. The CDR3 spells CASTASTGNVYEQYF. CDR3 coding DNA: TGTGCCAGTACCGCGTCGACAGGGAATGTCTACGAGCAGTACTTC.